This T cell receptor (beta chain) was sequenced during a study of CD8 T cells in Susac syndrome. TCR beta sequencing covered blood CD8+ and CD4+ T cells. CD8+ and CD4+ T cells were negatively isolated; TEMRA cells were FACS-enriched. Roughly 0.45 to 1 ug RNA was reverse transcribed with random hexamers. TCR beta CDR3 was amplified by immunoSEQ multiplex PCR. This amplification extended across 54 Vbeta and 13 Jbeta segments. TCRdb re-called the immunoSEQ multiplex PCR reads with MiXCR, one entry per CDR3 protein. Of tens of thousands of distinct CDR3 sequences in the sample, approximately 93% are singletons; the top ten hold roughly 0.52%. The V gene lost 8 bases and the J gene lost 0 bases, with 2 bases spanning the gap. The germline V gene encodes CDR1 MDHEN and CDR2 SYDVKM. The CDR3 runs 11 residues.

Sequences were obtained from CD8+ T cells from PBMCs. The V call is TRBV28, the J call TRBJ2-1; D is uncertain. The sequence was collected from a human donor in good health. CDR3 loop: CASGSYNEQFF. CDR3 coding DNA: TGTGCCAGCGGCTCCTACAATGAGCAGTTCTTC.